This T cell receptor (beta chain) was identified during a study of monozygotic twins with inflammatory bowel disease. Findings and limits, study-wide: IBD patients displayed reduced TCRbeta diversity (inverse Simpson) when set against healthy co-twins. Limited statistical power may explain no repertoire similarity difference between concordant and discordant twins.

TCRdb reanalyzed the 5' RACE reads, giving one entry per CDR3 protein sequence and no DNA. Listed are some 150,000 distinct CDR3 sequences; 6.5% to 9% falls within the top ten. The germline CDR1 and CDR2 sequences are KGHSH and LQKENI. This CDR3 is 15 amino acids long. Of note for this clonotype: The antigen remains undetermined.

Per donor, approximately 2.3 ml of blood was collected and frozen. Input material: blood. This sequence originates from a human donor with ulcerative colitis or Crohn's disease, or a healthy co-twin of an affected twin (not recorded which). V usage is TRBV18 and J usage is TRBJ2-7; absent DNA, TCRdb's TRBD1 call cannot be checked. This chain's CDR3 is CASSPGQGPSYEQYF.